Presented here are 14 T cell receptor beta chains from one specimen sequenced in a study of identical twins. Each CDR3 protein gets one entry after TCRdb re-called the 5' RACE reads with MiXCR. The sample gives hundreds of thousands of distinct CDR3 sequences, over 8.5% of which show up once; 7% to 8.5% is in the top ten. This sample was also put to use in a study of yellow fever vaccine responses in identical twins.

The material sequenced was CD8+ T cells sorted from blood. Source of these receptors: a woman between 18 and 29 years old in good health.

This clonotype has a handful of counts. The chain's CDR3 is CASSGAQTSYEQYF. The CDR3 nucleotides are TGTGCCAGCAGTGGAGCTCAGACTTCCTACGAGCAGTACTTC. The rearrangement joins TRBV27 to TRBJ2-7; D is uncertain. The CDR3 contains 14 residues. Looked up from germline, CDR1 is MNHEY and CDR2 is SMNVEV (reference sequence). The V end was cut by 5 bases, the J end by 1 base, with 12 bases between.

This clonotype was recorded at least ten times. The V call is TRBV4-1, the J call TRBJ2-7, with a weak D call TRBD1 (6 bases). CDR1 is MGHRA and CDR2 is YSYEKL in the germline V gene. This CDR3 region has 14 residues. V was clipped by 0 bases and J by 3 bases, with 9 bases between them. The CDR3 coding sequence is TGCGCCAGCAGCCAAGAAACAGGGAACTACGAGCAGTACTTC. Translated, it gives CASSQETGNYEQYF.

This clonotype was counted at least ten times. The rearrangement joins TRBV20-1 to TRBJ2-3, with TRBD2 matching 10 bases. The germline V gene has CDR1 DFQATT and CDR2 SNEGSKA (reference sequence). The CDR3 has 16 amino acids. The junction had 12 bases not matched to a gene; V was cut back by 4 bases and J by 5 bases. For the CDR3, the DNA is TGCAGTGCTAAGCGTGTTCTAGCGGGAGACGTAGATACGCAGTATTTT. The encoded protein is CSAKRVLAGDVDTQYF.

In this sample, this clonotype turned up a few times. This chain uses TRBV11-2 with TRBJ2-7, with D perhaps matching TRBD1 or TRBD2 (5 bases each). V gave up 8 bases and J gave up 2 bases, with 13 bases separating them. This CDR3 has 13 amino acids. Germline loops: CDR1 SGHAT, CDR2 FQNNGV. The CDR3 protein is CASAEGLAYEQYF. In DNA, the CDR3 is TGTGCCAGCGCCGAGGGGCTAGCCTACGAGCAGTACTTC.

Only a few counts were recorded for this clonotype. The chain links TRBV4-2 to TRBJ2-1, with TRBD2 identical over 14 bases. Trimming cost V 5 bases and J 8 bases; bases outside gene matches: 14. Germline CDR1 reads LGHNA; CDR2 reads YNFKEQ. The CDR3 length is 18 residues. The CDR3 region is CASSYSGTSGGSGDEQFF. The CDR3 bases are TGTGCCAGCAGCTACTCCGGGACTAGCGGGGGCTCGGGTGATGAGCAGTTCTTC.

This clonotype was found a few times. The V and J genes are TRBV2 and TRBJ2-2; TRBD2 aligns across 10 bases. The CDR3 consists of 19 residues. Trimming removed 0 bases from V and 5 bases from J; junction bases left unmatched: 12. Germline loops: CDR1 SNHLY, CDR2 FYNNEI. The CDR3 bases are TGTGCCAGCAGTGAAGCGCTTCTTCGGACTAGCGGTAGGACCGGGGAGCTGTTTTTT. It is translated as CASSEALLRTSGRTGELFF.

This clonotype showed up many times. The gene calls are TRBV28 and TRBJ2-7, with D unclear. CDR3 size: 14 residues. Trimming pared 7 bases from V and 3 bases from J, leaving 16 bases between. CDR1 and CDR2 from the germline V gene are MDHEN and SYDVKM. The CDR3 sequence is CASTTDKTLYEQYF. The CDR3 bases are TGTGCCAGCACCACAGACAAGACCCTCTACGAGCAGTACTTC.

This sequence joins TRBV4-1 and TRBJ2-7; possible D gene TRBD1, 6 bases. The CDR3 covers 13 residues. V was cut by 4 bases and J by 5 bases, with 12 bases left in between. Per the germline V gene, CDR1 is MGHRA and CDR2 is YSYEKL. The CDR3 region has the DNA TGCGCCAGCAGCCCCGAACAGGGCCACGAGCAGTACTTC. This gives the protein CASSPEQGHEQYF.

The rearrangement links TRBV5-5 to TRBJ2-7; 7 bases line up with TRBD1. The CDR3 is made up of 14 amino acids. Germline values: CDR1 SGHKS, CDR2 YYEKEE (reference sequence). The J segment lost 3 bases and the V segment lost 3 bases, leaving 6 bases of the junction unmatched. CDR3 amino acids: CASSSGPGGYEQYF. The DNA of the CDR3 is TGTGCCAGCAGCTCCGGGCCAGGGGGCTACGAGCAGTACTTC.

This clonotype has more than one count but fewer than ten. The chain recombines TRBV6-5 with TRBJ1-2; 9 bases are a match to TRBD1. Germline V gene lookup returns CDR1 MNHEY and CDR2 SVGAGI. V lost 8 bases and J lost 8; bases outside the gene matches: 6. The CDR3 runs 12 residues. The CDR3 DNA sequence: TGTGCCAGCCTCTCGGGACAGGGCGGCTACACCTTC. The encoded protein is CASLSGQGGYTF.

This clonotype was detected only a few times. Here the CDR3 DNA reads TGTGCCAGCAGCGACGGACAGGGATGGAACATTCAGTACTTC. Protein product: CASSDGQGWNIQYF. V is TRBV7-6 and J is TRBJ2-4, with TRBD1 identical over 8 bases. Unmatched junction bases numbered 7, after V lost 5 bases and J lost 7 bases. The germline V gene encodes CDR1 SGHVS and CDR2 FNYEAQ. This CDR3 contains 14 residues.

This chain connects TRBV21-1 to TRBJ2-3; the table's D call, TRBD2, has no DNA check behind it. TRBV21-1 is designated a pseudogene. The CDR3 contains 19 residues. CDR3 residues: CASSSGQGPAGGLADTQYF. CDR3 sequence (DNA): TGTGCCAGCAGCAGCGGACAGGGTCCAGCGGGAGGGTTGGCAGATACGCAGTATTTT.

Many counts were recorded for this clonotype. The V gene is TRBV5-1, the J gene TRBJ2-7; 7 positions agree with TRBD1. Germline loops: CDR1 SGHRS, CDR2 YFSETQ. The CDR3 is 14 amino acids. Trimming cost V 4 bases and J 5 bases; bases outside gene matches: 9. CDR3 amino acids: CASSPETGIDEQYF. The DNA for the CDR3 is TGCGCCAGCAGCCCTGAGACAGGGATTGACGAGCAGTACTTC.

The chain couples TRBV20-1 to TRBJ2-7; D is uncertain. The germline V and J ends were trimmed by 0 bases and 0 bases, with 18 bases remaining between them. CDR1 DFQATT and CDR2 SNEGSKA come from the germline V gene (reference sequence). There are 17 residues in the CDR3. CDR3 residues: CSARDRQPIIDSYEQYF. The CDR3 DNA reads as TGCAGTGCTAGAGATCGGCAGCCCATAATTGACTCCTACGAGCAGTACTTC.